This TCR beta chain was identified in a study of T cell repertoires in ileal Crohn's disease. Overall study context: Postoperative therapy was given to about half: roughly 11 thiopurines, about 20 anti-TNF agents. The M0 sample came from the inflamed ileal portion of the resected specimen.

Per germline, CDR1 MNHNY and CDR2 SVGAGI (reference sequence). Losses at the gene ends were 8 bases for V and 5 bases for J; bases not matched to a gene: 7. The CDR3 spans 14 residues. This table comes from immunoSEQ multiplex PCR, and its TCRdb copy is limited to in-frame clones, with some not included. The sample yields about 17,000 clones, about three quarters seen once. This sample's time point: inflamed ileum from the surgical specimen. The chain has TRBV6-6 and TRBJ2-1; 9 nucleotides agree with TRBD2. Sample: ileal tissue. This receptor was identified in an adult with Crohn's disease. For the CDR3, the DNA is TGTGCCAGCCGGGCAGCGGGAGGAAACAATGAGCAGTTCTTC. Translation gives CASRAAGGNNEQFF.